This TCR beta chain originates from a study of blood T cell repertoires in COVID-19. On the study more broadly: Spain, Italy and the United States supplied samples that represented acute and convalescent COVID-19. Sources were T cells, B-cell-depleted T cells, or PBMCs; the material itself was cDNA or gDNA.

V was shortened by 3 bases and J by 7 bases, with 9 bases between the two germline ends. Germline values: CDR1 MNHNS, CDR2 SASEGT. The CDR3 covers 12 residues. Authors' methods: Amplified reference gene primers provided the basis for estimating nucleated cell counts. Produced via immunoSEQ multiplex PCR; TCRdb's table is partial and in-frame only. The DNA gave D and trimming, while V, J and clone size come from that table. This sample carries 150,000 to 200,000 clones, roughly 82% of them seen once, and the ten largest clones take roughly 5.1%. The chain carries TRBV6-1 and TRBJ1-1; D is perhaps TRBD1 (5 bases). The TCR sequence derives from a woman aged 25 to 39 with acute or convalescent COVID-19. The source material was peripheral blood. CDR3 loop: CASSDGGFEAFF. CDR3 bases: TGTGCCAGCAGTGACGGGGGTTTTGAAGCTTTCTTT.